One and the same sample provided the 20 T cell receptor beta chains below, sequenced in a study of T-cell reconstitution after alpha-beta-depleted transplantation in children. The authors prepared the TCRbeta library with unique molecular identifiers. TCRdb re-analysed the PCR reads in MiXCR, keeping a single row per CDR3 protein. Among 500,000 to 600,000 distinct CDR3 sequences listed, less than 35% were seen once. Sequences were derived from PBMCs from the stem cell graft donor, sampled from the stem cell graft. These receptors were collected from a human donor who donated a stem cell graft to a child with aplastic anemia.

V is TRBV6-5 and J is TRBJ2-3; 12 bases fit TRBD2. Germline lookup yields CDR1 MNHEY and CDR2 SVGAGI. Losses at the gene ends were 2 bases for V and 7 bases for J; bases not matched to a gene: 7. The CDR3 contains 16 residues. CDR3 nucleotides: TGTGCCAGCAGTTACCCGGCTGGGACTAGCGGGTATACGCAGTATTTT. Its protein product is CASSYPAGTSGYTQYF.

This clonotype was detected many times. The V gene is TRBV29-1, the J gene TRBJ1-1, with D tentatively TRBD1 (6 bases). In germline, CDR1 is SQVTM, CDR2 ANQGSEA. V lost 4 bases and J 0 bases, leaving 9 bases between the germline ends. The CDR3 has 13 residues. Here the CDR3 reads CSVGGGMNTEAFF. For the CDR3, the DNA is TGCAGCGTTGGAGGGGGAATGAACACTGAAGCTTTCTTT.

This clonotype appeared once. This chain connects TRBV20-1 to TRBJ1-5, with D possibly TRBD1 on 6 matching bases. The CDR3 spans 17 residues. Trimming removed 2 bases at V and 0 bases at J, with 17 bases between. From germline, CDR1 is DFQATT and CDR2 SNEGSKA (reference sequence). The DNA for the CDR3 is TGCAGTGCTAGACCGACAGGCGGAATTTATAGCAATCAGCCCCAGCATTTT. Protein: CSARPTGGIYSNQPQHF.

The rearrangement joins TRBV29-1 to TRBJ2-7, with 9 bases lining up with TRBD1. Germline assignment: CDR1 SQVTM and CDR2 ANQGSEA. V was pared by 3 bases and J by 3 bases, with 3 bases of the junction left unmatched. The CDR3 spans 13 residues. CDR3: CSVEEDRGYEQYF. The CDR3 coding sequence is TGCAGCGTTGAGGAGGACAGGGGCTACGAGCAGTACTTC.

This clonotype was observed many times. The rearrangement joins TRBV12-3 or TRBV12-4 to TRBJ1-2; D is possibly TRBD1 (5 bases). The CDR3 spans 13 residues. The V end was cut by 4 bases, the J end by 4 bases, with 10 bases between. The chain's CDR3 is CASSSGTLYGYTF. The CDR3 DNA reads TGTGCCAGCAGTTCCGGGACGCTCTATGGCTACACCTTC.

A few counts support this clonotype. This chain connects TRBV6-2 or TRBV6-3 to TRBJ1-5; weak D call: TRBD1 (5 bases). This CDR3 region has 15 residues. Per the germline V gene, CDR1 is MNHEY and CDR2 is SVGEGT. Trimming removed 6 bases from V and 2 bases from J, with 14 bases in between. The CDR3 region is CASRILDSGNQPQHF. In nucleotides, the CDR3 is TGTGCCAGCAGAATTCTCGACAGCGGCAATCAGCCCCAGCATTTT.

This clonotype appeared a few times. This rearrangement joins TRBV10-3 to TRBJ2-1; D ambiguous. V was cut by 4 bases and J by 0 bases, with 10 bases left in between. Germline CDR1 is ENHRY and CDR2 is SYGVKD. The CDR3 has 15 amino acids. As DNA, the CDR3 is TGTGCCATCAGTGGCGGAGAGAGCTCCTACAATGAGCAGTTCTTC. Protein: CAISGGESSYNEQFF.

The CDR3 is CASSLYRESNEQYF. CDR3 bases: TGTGCCAGCAGTTTATACAGGGAGTCCAACGAGCAGTACTTC. The V call is TRBV27, the J call TRBJ2-7; tentative D call: TRBD1 (6 bases). Trimming took off 1 base at V and 5 bases at J, with 12 bases between the two ends. From germline, CDR1 is MNHEY and CDR2 SMNVEV (reference sequence). CDR3 length: 14 residues.

This clonotype was counted a single time. The V gene is TRBV7-2, the J gene TRBJ1-6, with D possibly matching TRBD1 (5 bases). Trimming stripped 0 bases from V and 8 bases from J, with 14 bases between. The CDR3 covers 16 residues. Germline assignment: CDR1 SGHTA and CDR2 FQGNSA. The CDR3 loop reads CASSLAGTRRDSPLHF. The CDR3 DNA is TGTGCCAGCAGCTTAGCCGGGACCCGGCGGGATTCACCCCTCCACTTT.

This chain connects TRBV9 to TRBJ2-1; 9 bases are shared with TRBD2. The CDR3 runs to 17 residues. V gave up 3 bases and J gave up 3 bases; unmatched junction bases: 10. The germline V gene encodes CDR1 SGDLS and CDR2 YYNGEE. The CDR3 DNA reads TGTGCCAGCAGCGCCGGGCGGGCTAGCGGGATCTACAATGAGCAGTTCTTC. Translating gives CASSAGRASGIYNEQFF.

J is TRBJ1-5 and V is TRBV27; D is ambiguous. The CDR3 spans 15 residues. Trimming removed 0 bases from V and 4 bases from J, with 10 bases in between. The germline CDR1 and CDR2 sequences are MNHEY and SMNVEV (reference sequence). CDR3 protein: CASSLSASLNQPQHF. The CDR3 nucleotides are TGTGCCAGCAGTTTATCGGCTTCCTTAAATCAGCCCCAGCATTTT.

This clonotype was counted only a few times. The rearrangement joins TRBV29-1 to TRBJ2-5; 7 nucleotides align to TRBD2. The CDR3 has 14 amino acids. CDR1 is SQVTM, CDR2 ANQGSEA, per germline. The J segment lost 2 bases and the V segment lost 5 bases, leaving 8 bases of the junction unmatched. The CDR3 bases are TGCAGCGTTCGGTTGATCGGGGGGCAAGAGACCCAGTACTTC. It yields the protein CSVRLIGGQETQYF.

This clonotype was observed a few times. CDR3 nucleotides: TGTGCCAGCAGCAGCGCCGGCACCGAGGTTAGTGAGCAGTTCTTC. As protein: CASSSAGTEVSEQFF. The V call is TRBV5-4, the J call TRBJ2-1; D call uncertain. The germline V and J ends were trimmed by 4 bases and 9 bases, with 20 bases remaining between them. This CDR3 is built from 15 residues. Germline V gives CDR1 SGHNT, CDR2 YYREEE (reference sequence).

There are a few counts of this clonotype. J is TRBJ2-7 and V is TRBV4-3; 14 bases are shared with TRBD2. Looked up from germline, CDR1 is LGHNA and CDR2 is YSLEER. CDR3 length: 17 amino acids. V was pared by 1 base and J by 4 bases, with 6 bases of the junction left unmatched. The CDR3 is CASSQGLAGGRGYEQYF. As DNA, the CDR3 is TGCGCCAGCAGCCAAGGACTAGCGGGAGGGCGCGGGTACGAGCAGTACTTC.

This clonotype was observed a few times. This chain joins TRBV5-1 and TRBJ2-1; 7 bases align to TRBD1. Trimming removed 7 bases from V and 9 bases from J; junction bases left unmatched: 4. This CDR3 has 11 residues. Germline V gene lookup returns CDR1 SGHRS and CDR2 YFSETQ. The CDR3 DNA is TGCGCCAGCCGAGGGGGCGGTGAGCAGTTCTTC. It translates to CASRGGGEQFF.

This clonotype has a handful of counts. This chain links TRBV27 with TRBJ2-4; D is possibly TRBD2 (6 bases). V was clipped by 2 bases and J by 6 bases, with 17 bases between them. The CDR3 length is 16 residues. Germline loops: CDR1 MNHEY, CDR2 SMNVEV (reference sequence). The CDR3 loop reads CASSLGWRVAGNIQYF. DNA of the CDR3: TGTGCCAGCAGTTTAGGGTGGAGGGTGGCCGGAAACATTCAGTACTTC.

V is TRBV15 and J is TRBJ1-2; unclear D gene. Trimming stripped 4 bases from V and 5 bases from J, with 20 bases between. The CDR3 has 16 amino acids. Germline V gene lookup returns CDR1 LNHNV and CDR2 YYDKDF (reference sequence). The CDR3 sequence is CATSTRATLRTYGYTF. The CDR3 DNA follows: TGTGCCACCAGCACCCGGGCGACCCTCCGGACGTATGGCTACACCTTC.

The gene calls are TRBV5-1 and TRBJ2-1; possibly TRBD2 for D (5 bases). V lost 0 bases and J lost 0, with 10 bases in between. The CDR3 has 16 residues. The germline V gene has CDR1 SGHRS and CDR2 YFSETQ. The CDR3 sequence: CASSLGPRDSYNEQFF. CDR3 nucleotides: TGCGCCAGCAGCTTGGGTCCTCGGGACTCCTACAATGAGCAGTTCTTC.

The chain joins TRBV25-1 to TRBJ2-5, with 8 bases aligning to TRBD1. Germline V lookup: CDR1 MGHDK, CDR2 SYGVNS. V was clipped by 7 bases and J by 4 bases; unmatched bases: 8. There are 14 residues in the CDR3. The CDR3 DNA sequence: TGTGCCAGCACCGACAGGGGTGGGTTAGAGACCCAGTACTTC. Translating it yields CASTDRGGLETQYF. Filled out from reference TRBV25-1 and TRBJ2-5, the complete variable domain reads EADIYQTPRYLVIGTGKKITLECSQTMGHDKMYWYQQDPGMELHLIHYSYGVNSTEKGDLSSESTVSRIRTEHFPLTLESARPSHTSQYLCASTDRGGLETQYFGPGTRLLVL.

The chain links TRBV12-3 or TRBV12-4 to TRBJ2-7, with 12 bases identical to TRBD1. The CDR3 contains 15 residues. V was clipped by 6 bases and J by 9 bases; unmatched bases: 12. The CDR3 DNA reads TGTGCCAGCAGACGATCGGGACAGGGGGCGGGAGGGCAGTACTTC. It encodes CASRRSGQGAGGQYF.